The next 27 T cell receptor beta chains were all read from a single sample in a study of CXCR3-negative and CXCR3-positive naive CD8 T cells. These receptors are not linked to any known antigen. Carrying UMI labels, the TRB cDNA libraries were prepared through 5' RACE. For each CDR3 protein, TCRdb gives one entry from its re-call of the 5' RACE reads, without DNA. The sample's table shows under 150,000 distinct CDR3 sequences. Study-level findings and limits: Hydrophobicity was higher for TRB CDR3s found in CXCR3-positive naive cells than in CXCR3-negative naive cells.

Sequenced sample: naive CXCR3+ CD8+ T cells from blood. Subset meaning: CD45RO-CCR7+CD27+CD95- naive CD8+ T cells expressing CXCR3 (TNR3+). These receptors all come from a human donor in good health. Some clones in this sample may be carry-over from other donors' samples.

This CDR3 reads CASSLTATGTDTQYF. This rearrangement joins TRBV12-3 or TRBV12-4 to TRBJ2-3. There are 15 residues in the CDR3.

The chain couples TRBV5-1 to TRBJ2-1; the D call from TCRdb, TRBD1, cannot be confirmed without DNA. This CDR3 spans 16 amino acids. Per germline, CDR1 SGHRS and CDR2 YFSETQ. The CDR3 sequence is CASRDIRGSSYNEQFF.

V gene TRBV4-1 combines with J gene TRBJ1-5; TCRdb names TRBD1, which stays unverified in the absence of DNA. CDR1 is MGHRA and CDR2 is YSYEKL in the germline V gene. The CDR3 has 16 amino acids. CDR3 loop: CASSQDRAILNQPQHF.

The rearrangement links TRBV6-5 to TRBJ2-1; TCRdb indicates TRBD1, and absent DNA this call remains unverified. CDR3 length: 12 residues. Germline V lookup: CDR1 MNHEY, CDR2 SVGAGI. CDR3 sequence reads: CASSYGRTEQFF.

The chain combines TRBV7-3 with TRBJ1-1. There are 17 residues in the CDR3. Germline lookup yields CDR1 SGHTA and CDR2 FQGTGA. The CDR3 protein is CASSLGFGPNSRTEAFF.

The V and J genes are TRBV28 and TRBJ1-4. The CDR3 spans 15 residues. Germline values: CDR1 MDHEN, CDR2 SYDVKM. CDR3 residues: CASSLYGGSNEKLFF.

The chain carries TRBV6-6 and TRBJ2-7. Germline loops: CDR1 MNHNY, CDR2 SVGAGI (reference sequence). The CDR3 length is 11 residues. The CDR3 is CASSYDYEQYF.

This sequence joins TRBV27 and TRBJ2-5; TCRdb calls TRBD1, which cannot be checked without DNA. The V gene's germline CDR1 is MNHEY and CDR2 SMNVEV (reference sequence). This CDR3 has 15 residues. CDR3 in amino acids: CASSRQGRLQETQYF.

The genes are TRBV28 and TRBJ2-5; TCRdb returns TRBD2, unconfirmable since there is no DNA. This CDR3 contains 17 residues. The germline gives CDR1 MDHEN, CDR2 SYDVKM. CDR3 loop: CASSSGLAGGPLKTQYF.

The chain recombines TRBV25-1 with TRBJ2-3. CDR1 and CDR2 (germline): MGHDK, SYGVNS. CDR3 size: 15 residues. The CDR3 here is CASSERSQWADTQYF.

This chain uses TRBV29-1 with TRBJ2-1; the TCRdb D gene call, TRBD1, has no DNA to confirm it. CDR1 is SQVTM and CDR2 is ANQGSEA in the germline V gene. The CDR3 spans 15 residues. CDR3 amino acids: CSVEDWVDSYNEQFF.

The chain carries TRBV19 and TRBJ1-1. This CDR3 contains 15 residues. CDR1 and CDR2 from the germline V gene are LNHDA and SQIVND (reference sequence). This chain's CDR3 is CASSIGTDMSTEAFF.

The V and J genes are TRBV4-3 and TRBJ2-3; TCRdb selects TRBD1, and the lack of DNA leaves this call unchecked. In germline, CDR1 is LGHNA, CDR2 YSLEER. This CDR3 has 15 amino acids. The CDR3 loop is CASSQDGDVADTQYF.

V and J are TRBV7-9 and TRBJ2-5. Germline assignment: CDR1 SEHNR and CDR2 FQNEAQ (reference sequence). The CDR3 sequence is 13 residues long. CDR3 region: CASSLGNQETQYF.

The chain's CDR3 is CASSPRTSGDSYEQYF. V usage is TRBV11-1 and J usage is TRBJ2-7; TCRdb selects TRBD2, and the lack of DNA leaves this call unchecked. The CDR3 loop spans 16 amino acids. CDR1 and CDR2 from the germline V gene are SGHAT and FQDESV (reference sequence).

The chain is built from TRBV19 and TRBJ1-5. Germline V lookup: CDR1 LNHDA, CDR2 SQIVND (reference sequence). The CDR3 is made up of 12 amino acids. CDR3 sequence reads: CASSIAVQPQHF.

The chain recombines TRBV7-9 with TRBJ2-3; TCRdb's D gene call, TRBD1, goes unchecked for lack of DNA. Germline loops: CDR1 SEHNR, CDR2 FQNEAQ (reference sequence). The CDR3 runs 15 residues. CDR3 sequence reads: CASRFSGTSTDTQYF.

The V call is TRBV28, the J call TRBJ2-7; TCRdb indicates TRBD1, and absent DNA this call remains unverified. This CDR3 has 12 amino acids. Germline values: CDR1 MDHEN, CDR2 SYDVKM. CDR3 loop: CASSLVGAEQYF.

The CDR3 here is CASSLDHSYEQYF. V and J are TRBV7-6 and TRBJ2-7. From germline, CDR1 is SGHVS and CDR2 FNYEAQ. The CDR3 extends over 13 amino acids.

The rearrangement links TRBV7-3 to TRBJ2-3; the D call of TRBD1 rests on TCRdb alone, since no DNA is present to check it. This CDR3 has 16 amino acids. Germline CDR1 reads SGHTA; CDR2 reads FQGTGA. CDR3: CASSAGRGSGTDTQYF.

V usage is TRBV11-2 and J usage is TRBJ1-2; checking the TCRdb D call of TRBD1 is not possible without DNA. The CDR3 runs to 13 residues. CDR1 and CDR2 from the germline V gene are SGHAT and FQNNGV. CDR3 sequence reads: CASGPEGVFGYTF.

The CDR3 sequence is CTSSSPTGSSAGELFF. The rearrangement links TRBV28 to TRBJ2-2; the D call from TCRdb, TRBD1, cannot be confirmed without DNA. The CDR3 covers 16 residues. From germline, CDR1 is MDHEN and CDR2 SYDVKM.

The chain uses TRBV19 and TRBJ2-7; without DNA, the TCRdb call of TRBD1 cannot be checked. Germline V gives CDR1 LNHDA, CDR2 SQIVND (reference sequence). CDR3 size: 15 residues. Here the CDR3 reads CASSIGQGLSYEQYF. Filled out from reference TRBV19 and TRBJ2-7, the complete variable domain reads DGGITQSPKYLFRKEGQNVTLSCEQNLNHDAMYWYRQDPGQGLRLIYYSQIVNDFQKGDIAEGYSVSREKKESFPLTVTSAQKNPTAFYLCASSIGQGLSYEQYFGPGTRLTVT.

V and J are TRBV28 and TRBJ2-3; the TRBD1 assignment by TCRdb is unverifiable without DNA. CDR3 length equals 16 residues. Looked up from germline, CDR1 is MDHEN and CDR2 is SYDVKM. The CDR3 spells CASSPGTAPSTDTQYF.

CDR3: CAISTGTSGRNEQFF. This chain joins TRBV10-3 and TRBJ2-1; TCRdb's D gene call, TRBD2, goes unchecked for lack of DNA. The germline V gene has CDR1 ENHRY and CDR2 SYGVKD. This CDR3 has 15 residues.

This chain links TRBV12-3 or TRBV12-4 with TRBJ2-2; the TCRdb call, TRBD2, lacks DNA for checking. CDR3 length equals 16 residues. The CDR3 here is CASSSGTSGIAGELFF.

The chain links TRBV5-1 to TRBJ2-3; the TCRdb call, TRBD1, lacks DNA for checking. This CDR3 has 15 amino acids. CDR1 and CDR2 from the germline V gene are SGHRS and YFSETQ. This CDR3 reads CASSTQGAGTDTQYF. Full variable domain (remainder filled in from reference TRBV5-1 and TRBJ2-3): KAGVTQTPRYLIKTRGQQVTLSCSPISGHRSVSWYQQTPGQGLQFLFEYFSETQRNKGNFPGRFSGRQFSNSRSEMNVSTLELGDSALYLCASSTQGAGTDTQYFGPGTRLTVL.